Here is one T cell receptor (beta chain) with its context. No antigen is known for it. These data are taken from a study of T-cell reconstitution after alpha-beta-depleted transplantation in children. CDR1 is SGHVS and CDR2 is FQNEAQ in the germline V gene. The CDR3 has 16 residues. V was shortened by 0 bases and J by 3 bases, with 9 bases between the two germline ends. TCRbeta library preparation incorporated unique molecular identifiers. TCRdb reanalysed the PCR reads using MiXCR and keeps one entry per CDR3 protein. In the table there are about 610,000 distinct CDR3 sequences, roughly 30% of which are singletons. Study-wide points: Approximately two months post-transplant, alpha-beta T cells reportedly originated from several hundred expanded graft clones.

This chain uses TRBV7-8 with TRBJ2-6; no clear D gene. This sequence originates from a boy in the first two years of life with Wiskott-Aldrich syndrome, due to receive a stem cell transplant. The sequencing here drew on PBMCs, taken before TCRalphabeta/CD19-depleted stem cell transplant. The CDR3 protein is CASSLADPLGANVLTF. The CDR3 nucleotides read TGTGCCAGCAGCTTAGCCGACCCTCTTGGGGCCAACGTCCTGACTTTC. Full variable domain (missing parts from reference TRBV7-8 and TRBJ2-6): GAGVSQSPRYKVAKRGQDVALRCDPISGHVSLFWYQQALGQGPEFLTYFQNEAQLDKSGLPSDRFFAERPEGSVSTLKIQRTQQEDSAVYLCASSLADPLGANVLTFGAGSRLTVL.